This T cell receptor beta chain was found in a study of cytomegalovirus exposure and HLA in healthy donors (dated by TCRdb to the late 2010s). Describing the broader study: A later analysis indicated that the 90 to 150 validation repertoires were generated on the platform also employed for the 600 to 750 repertoires of the first cohort. The aim of the study was to test whether cataloging public T cell receptors could identify signatures of past pathogen exposure. Besides the first cohort of approximately 670 subjects, a separate validation cohort made up of 95 to 150 different subjects was used. High-throughput TCR immunosequencing, statistical association of individual TCRs with disease status, and machine learning were combined to predict cytomegalovirus infection status. General study outcomes and caveats: The authors suggested that the approach could potentially be extended to other disease states and immunological phenotypes. A later analysis had no HLA typing for the validation cohort, so co-occurrence there was scored across all 130 or so repertoires. The study listed 150 to 200 TCR beta chains as associated with cytomegalovirus. The classifier was reported to diagnose cytomegalovirus status with high specificity and sensitivity in both the original and validation cohorts. Most TCR sequences were observed very rarely across donors, whereas some public TCRs were present in many individuals. Of the cluster scores, approximately 95% were above 0 in a later analysis, which found that TCRs clustered in the first cohort also tended to co-occur in the approximately 130 validation repertoires. In vitro tests confirmed that a few of the cytomegalovirus-associated TCR beta chains recognize cytomegalovirus antigens.

This clone was counted a few times. No cognate antigen has been identified for it. No much larger clone exists at a distance of one base, and base qualities are not known. CDR1 and CDR2 are drawn from the germline V gene (reference sequence): WNHNN, SYGVQD. For this chain, trimming is 2 bases at the V end and 6 bases at the J end, and the number of junction bases without a gene match is 6. Taken from cysteine to phenylalanine, the CDR3 has 16 residues. Only the CDR3 part of the read is kept: 48 bases, read in frame from the first base. Receptor libraries were prepared by the immunoSEQ multiplex PCR assay. The study's own analysis went as follows. A statistical classification framework was built for diagnosing cytomegalovirus status from the catalog of TCR beta chain sequences. The immuneACCESS repertoire file appears here via TCRdb, limited to in-frame rearrangements. These files lack a portion of the clones; in checked studies, under half of the deficit traces to unresolved V genes, and the cause of the others is not known. The DNA was the basis for D and trimming; V, J and clone size are from that table. The sample data list some 120,000 clones, and roughly 91% of these were observed just once. The ten largest clones represent approximately 3.3% of the sample.

The donors were included in the validation cohort of roughly 130 subjects, a group kept apart from the roughly 670-subject first cohort. Material: PBMCs. The sequence joins TRBV10-1 to TRBJ2-2, and TRBD2 matches 10 of the central bases. The TCR was taken from a man aged 30 to 45 in good health and CMV-seronegative. The bases read TGCGCCAGCAGTGAGGAGAGTAGCGGGGGGTCCGGGGAGCTGTTTTTT. This yields the protein CASSEESSGGSGELFF.